The clone carrying this T cell receptor beta chain was seen a handful of times. These data are taken from a study of blood T cell repertoires in COVID-19. TCRdb's table, derived via immunoSEQ multiplex PCR, lists solely in-frame clones and lacks some. This table holds tens of thousands of clones, 76% found once. CDR3 length: 11 residues. The V gene's germline CDR1 is SGHRS and CDR2 YFSETQ. The germline V and J ends were trimmed by 5 bases and 3 bases, with 5 bases remaining between them. The chain carries TRBV5-1 and TRBJ1-2; D is unresolved. The receptor's source is a woman of 80 years or more with acute or convalescent COVID-19. The sequenced material came from peripheral blood. DNA for the CDR3: TGCGCCAGCAGGCGGGACTATGGCTACACCTTC. Its translation: CASRRDYGYTF.